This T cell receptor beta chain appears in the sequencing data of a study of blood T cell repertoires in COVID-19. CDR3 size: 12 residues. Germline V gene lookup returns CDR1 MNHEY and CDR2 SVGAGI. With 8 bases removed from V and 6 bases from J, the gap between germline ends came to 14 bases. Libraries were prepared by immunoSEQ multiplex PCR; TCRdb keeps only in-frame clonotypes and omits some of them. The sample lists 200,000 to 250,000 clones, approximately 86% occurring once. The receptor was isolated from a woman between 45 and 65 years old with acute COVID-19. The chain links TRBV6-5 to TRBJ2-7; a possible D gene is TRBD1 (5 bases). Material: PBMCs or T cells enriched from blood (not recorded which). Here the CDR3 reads CASWAGWGEQYF. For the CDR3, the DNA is TGTGCCAGCTGGGCAGGGTGGGGCGAGCAGTACTTC.